This T cell receptor (beta chain) was identified in a study of blood T cells in healthy people across ages. Study-level points and caveats: Compared with aged donors, long-lived donors showed fewer expanded clones, suggesting selection.

This clonotype was seen only a few times. Its target is not known. CDR3 length equals 11 residues. Germline CDR1 SQVTM, CDR2 ANQGSEA. The germline V and J ends were trimmed by 8 bases and 5 bases, with 12 bases remaining between them. Drawn from each donor were approximately 10 milliliters of peripheral blood. Primed by a sample-barcoded 5' primer and a J-beta primer mix, a second PCR proceeded for about 7 to 11 cycles. MiXCR, applied by TCRdb to the 5' RACE reads, yields one record per CDR3 protein. The sample carries 700,000 to 900,000 distinct CDR3 sequences, 20% to 30% recorded once. These data are also associated with another study on T cells of mothers and their children. This second report adds: The yield was over 8.5 million TCR beta CDR3 reads from each mother and approximately 3 million from each child.

This sequence joins TRBV29-1 and TRBJ2-5; no reliable D call. The source is a boy younger than 18 in good health. The sequencing sample was made of blood. As DNA, the CDR3 is TGCAGCACACCGCTCAGGGAGACCCAGTACTTC. This codes for CSTPLRETQYF.